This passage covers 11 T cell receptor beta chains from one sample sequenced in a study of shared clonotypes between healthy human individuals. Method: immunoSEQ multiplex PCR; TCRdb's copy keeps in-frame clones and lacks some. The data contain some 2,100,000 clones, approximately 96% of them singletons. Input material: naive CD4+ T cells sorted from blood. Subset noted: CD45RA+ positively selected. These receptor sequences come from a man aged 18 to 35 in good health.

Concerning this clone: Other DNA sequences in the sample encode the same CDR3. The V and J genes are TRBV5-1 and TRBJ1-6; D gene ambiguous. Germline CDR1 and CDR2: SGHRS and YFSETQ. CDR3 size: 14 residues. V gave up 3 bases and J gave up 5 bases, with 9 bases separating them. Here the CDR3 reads CASSSGRDNSPLHF. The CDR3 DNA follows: TGCGCCAGCAGCTCGGGAAGGGATAATTCACCCCTCCACTTT.

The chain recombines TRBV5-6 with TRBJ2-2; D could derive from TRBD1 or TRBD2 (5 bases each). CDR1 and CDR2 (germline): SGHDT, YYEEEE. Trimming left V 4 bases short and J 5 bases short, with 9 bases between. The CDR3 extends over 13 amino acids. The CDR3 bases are TGTGCCAGCAGCCCCGGGACGACCGGGGAGCTGTTTTTT. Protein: CASSPGTTGELFF.

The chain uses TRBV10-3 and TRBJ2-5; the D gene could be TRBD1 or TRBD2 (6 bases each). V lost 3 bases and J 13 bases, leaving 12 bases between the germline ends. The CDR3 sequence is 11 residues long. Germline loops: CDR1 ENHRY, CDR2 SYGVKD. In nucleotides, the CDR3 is TGTGCCATCAGTGACGGGGGCGGATGGTACTTC. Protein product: CAISDGGGWYF.

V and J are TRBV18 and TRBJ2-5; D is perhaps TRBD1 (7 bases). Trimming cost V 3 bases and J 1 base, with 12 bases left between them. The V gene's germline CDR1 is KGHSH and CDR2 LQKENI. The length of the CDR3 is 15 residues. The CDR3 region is CASSPTQGGQETQYF. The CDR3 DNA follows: TGTGCCAGCTCACCCACCCAGGGGGGCCAAGAGACCCAGTACTTC.

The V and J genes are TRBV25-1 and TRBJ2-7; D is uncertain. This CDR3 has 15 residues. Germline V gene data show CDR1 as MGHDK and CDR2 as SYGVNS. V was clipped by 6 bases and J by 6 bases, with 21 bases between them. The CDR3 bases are TGTGCCAGCAGCGAGGAGTGGCTTGGTCCGGTCGAGCAGTACTTC. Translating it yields CASSEEWLGPVEQYF.

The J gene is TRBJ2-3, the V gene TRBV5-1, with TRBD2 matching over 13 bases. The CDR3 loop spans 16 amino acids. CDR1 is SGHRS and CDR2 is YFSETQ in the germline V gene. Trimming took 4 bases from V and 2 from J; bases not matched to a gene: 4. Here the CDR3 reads CASSEGLAGTTDTQYF. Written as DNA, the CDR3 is TGCGCCAGCAGCGAGGGACTAGCGGGAACCACAGATACGCAGTATTTT.

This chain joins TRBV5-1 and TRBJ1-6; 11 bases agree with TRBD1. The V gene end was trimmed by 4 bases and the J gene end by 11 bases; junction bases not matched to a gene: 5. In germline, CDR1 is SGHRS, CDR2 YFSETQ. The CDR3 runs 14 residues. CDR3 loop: CASSTGTGGPPLHF. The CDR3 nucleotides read TGCGCCAGCAGCACCGGGACAGGGGGGCCACCCCTCCACTTT.

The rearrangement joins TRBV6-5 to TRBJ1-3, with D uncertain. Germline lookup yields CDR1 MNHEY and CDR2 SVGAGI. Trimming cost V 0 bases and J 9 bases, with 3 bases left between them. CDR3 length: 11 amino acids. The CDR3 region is CASSYSGTIYF. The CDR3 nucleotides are TGTGCCAGCAGTTACTCGGGCACCATATATTTT.

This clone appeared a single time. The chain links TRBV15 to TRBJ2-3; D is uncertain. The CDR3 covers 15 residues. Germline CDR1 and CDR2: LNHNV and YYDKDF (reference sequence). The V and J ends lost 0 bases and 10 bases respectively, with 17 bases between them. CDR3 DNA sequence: TGTGCCACCAGCAGAGATACGTCCGGAAGGCTTCCGCAGTATTTT. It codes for CATSRDTSGRLPQYF.

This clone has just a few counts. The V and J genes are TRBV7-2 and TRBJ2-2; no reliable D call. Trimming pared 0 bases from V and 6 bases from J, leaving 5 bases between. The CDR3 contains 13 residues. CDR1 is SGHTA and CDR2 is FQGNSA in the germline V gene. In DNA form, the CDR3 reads TGTGCCAGCAGCTTAGCGAATCCCGGGGAGCTGTTTTTT. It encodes CASSLANPGELFF.

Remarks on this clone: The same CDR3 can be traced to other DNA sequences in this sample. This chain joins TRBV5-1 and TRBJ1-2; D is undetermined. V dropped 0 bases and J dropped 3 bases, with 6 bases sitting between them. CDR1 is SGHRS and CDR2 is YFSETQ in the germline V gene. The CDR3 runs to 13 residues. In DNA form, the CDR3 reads TGCGCCAGCAGCTTGGTGGGTGACTATGGCTACACCTTC. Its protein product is CASSLVGDYGYTF.